These 15 T cell receptor beta chains were sequenced from one sample in a study of follicular helper T cells after annual influenza vaccination (TCRdb year 2017). The library relied on the immunoSEQ multiplex PCR assay. In TCRdb, the immuneACCESS table is reduced to in-frame sequences with V and J assigned. These tables do not hold every clone; where another copy was compared, an unresolved V gene accounts for under half, and the others remain unexplained. In this sample the table shows under 15,000 clones, roughly three quarters of which occur a single time. Roughly 0.45% of the sample lies in the top ten. Sample time point, as interpreted from the label and publication: 2014-2015 season, pre-vaccination. The sequencing here drew on CXCR5- memory CD4+ T cells sorted from blood, taken on the day of influenza vaccination. Explained via the paper, the cell subset or site label denotes: CXCR5- memory CD4 T cells. Every receptor here comes from an adult who received the influenza vaccine.

The V call is TRBV4-1, the J call TRBJ1-2, with D possibly being TRBD1 (6 bases). The V end was cut by 1 base, the J end by 5 bases, with 14 bases between. Germline V gene sequence: CDR1 MGHRA, CDR2 YSYEKL. The length of the CDR3 is 15 residues. The CDR3 nucleotides are TGCGCCAGCAGCCAAGGAGACAGGTCAAGGTATGGCTACACCTTC. This encodes CASSQGDRSRYGYTF.

In DNA, the CDR3 is TGTGCCAGCAGCCAAGAGGGTATTTTGGATACGCAGTATTTT. Protein product: CASSQEGILDTQYF. The V gene is TRBV4-2, the J gene TRBJ2-3; no clear D. V gave up 0 bases and J gave up 6 bases, with 10 bases separating them. CDR3 length: 14 amino acids. Germline CDR1 reads LGHNA; CDR2 reads YNFKEQ.

CDR3 bases: TGTGCCAGCAGTCGCCCGGGGGGGCCCCCCGAGACCCAGTACTTC. Translating it yields CASSRPGGPPETQYF. The chain employs TRBV6-4 and TRBJ2-5, with 8 nucleotides matching TRBD2. Trimming removed 5 bases from V and 5 bases from J; junction bases left unmatched: 10. Germline CDR1 and CDR2: MRHNA and SNTAGT. The length of the CDR3 is 15 residues.

This sequence joins TRBV7-8 and TRBJ2-1; a possible D gene is TRBD1 (5 bases). CDR3 length equals 13 residues. Germline assignment: CDR1 SGHVS and CDR2 FQNEAQ. Trimming cost V 4 bases and J 6 bases, with 10 bases left between them. The CDR3 region is CASSSGLLNEQFF. The CDR3 coding sequence is TGTGCCAGCAGCTCAGGGTTGCTCAATGAGCAGTTCTTC.

DNA of the CDR3: TGTGCCAGCAGTCTTGGGACAGGGGGTTCCATGAACACTGAAGCTTTCTTT. It codes for CASSLGTGGSMNTEAFF. The gene calls are TRBV5-4 and TRBJ1-1; 11 nucleotides align to TRBD1. CDR3 length: 17 amino acids. Germline CDR1 SGHNT, CDR2 YYREEE (reference sequence). V lost 5 bases to trimming and J lost 0 bases; unmatched junction nucleotides: 9.

This chain connects TRBV18 to TRBJ2-1, with 7 bases identical to TRBD1. Losses at the gene ends were 4 bases for V and 2 bases for J; bases not matched to a gene: 5. Germline V gives CDR1 KGHSH, CDR2 LQKENI. The CDR3 extends over 15 amino acids. The CDR3, as DNA: TGTGCCAGCTCACAGCCCGGGACAGCCTACAATGAGCAGTTCTTC. This codes for CASSQPGTAYNEQFF.

The chain has TRBV9 and TRBJ2-3, with a weak D call TRBD1 (5 bases). The length of the CDR3 is 16 residues. From germline, CDR1 is SGDLS and CDR2 YYNGEE. Between the trimmed V and J ends, which lost 4 bases and 2 bases, there was a span of 17 bases. The DNA for the CDR3 is TGTGCCAGCAGCCCGATAAATGGGGCCAACACAGATACGCAGTATTTT. It codes for CASSPINGANTDTQYF. The whole variable domain, filled in from reference TRBV9 and TRBJ2-3, reads DSGVTQTPKHLITATGQRVTLRCSPRSGDLSVYWYQQSLDQGLQFLIQYYNGEERAKGNILERFSAQQFPDLHSELNLSSLELGDSALYFCASSPINGANTDTQYFGPGTRLTVL.

V and J are TRBV4-1 and TRBJ1-4; D call uncertain. CDR3 length: 14 amino acids. In germline, CDR1 is MGHRA, CDR2 YSYEKL. V lost 0 bases to trimming and J lost 10 bases, with 12 bases between them. The CDR3 DNA is TGCGCCAGCAGCCAAGATTACAGTTCCCGAAAACTGTTTTTT. It encodes CASSQDYSSRKLFF.

This clone showed up just a few times. The gene calls are TRBV7-9 and TRBJ1-5; TRBD1 aligns across 8 bases. Per germline, CDR1 SEHNR and CDR2 FQNEAQ (reference sequence). This CDR3 comprises 13 residues. Trimming took 5 bases from V and 7 from J; bases not matched to a gene: 4. The CDR3 coding sequence is TGTGCCAGCAGCACGGGACAGGCGCAGCCCCAGCATTTT. Translation: CASSTGQAQPQHF.

On this clone: A read error may account for a junction end that differs from germline. The gene calls are TRBV4-2 and TRBJ1-4; no clear D gene. The germline CDR1 and CDR2 sequences are LGHNA and YNFKEQ. This CDR3 contains 15 residues. CDR3 in amino acids: CVSSQDRATNEKLFF. The CDR3 region has the DNA TGTGTCAGCAGCCAAGATCGTGCAACTAATGAAAAACTGTTTTTT.

This clone was seen only a few times. The chain uses TRBV9 and TRBJ1-2, with unresolved D. Germline assignment: CDR1 SGDLS and CDR2 YYNGEE. V was clipped by 1 base and J by 0 bases, with 13 bases between them. This CDR3 has 16 residues. The CDR3 protein is CASSVNVGVANYGYTF. The CDR3 DNA reads as TGTGCCAGCAGCGTAAACGTTGGGGTAGCTAACTATGGCTACACCTTC.

CDR3 region: CASSVSGTSHTGELFF. CDR3 DNA sequence: TGTGCCAGCAGTGTATCAGGGACTAGCCACACCGGGGAGCTGTTTTTT. The rearrangement links TRBV6-1 to TRBJ2-2, with 9 bases identical to TRBD2. The CDR3 runs 16 residues. The germline CDR1 and CDR2 sequences are MNHNS and SASEGT. V was pared by 4 bases and J by 3 bases, with 6 bases of the junction left unmatched.

V and J are TRBV20-1 and TRBJ1-5; D unclear. Trimming shortened V by 1 base and J by 7 bases, and 5 bases separated the two germline ends. Germline V lookup: CDR1 DFQATT, CDR2 SNEGSKA (reference sequence). The CDR3 spans 11 residues. The CDR3 here is CSARGEQPQHF. The CDR3 DNA reads TGCAGTGCTAGAGGAGAGCAGCCCCAGCATTTT.

CDR3 DNA sequence: TGCAGTGCTCCAACGGGGGAACGTGGGTACTTC. This encodes CSAPTGERGYF. The chain recombines TRBV20-1 with TRBJ2-4; TRBD2 is a possible D gene (6 bases). The CDR3 covers 11 residues. V dropped 5 bases and J dropped 15 bases, with 17 bases sitting between them. The germline V gene encodes CDR1 DFQATT and CDR2 SNEGSKA (reference sequence).

The chain has TRBV11-3 and TRBJ2-3; 11 bases align to TRBD2. Germline values: CDR1 SGHNT, CDR2 YENEEA. The CDR3 has 16 residues. The ends lost 1 base at V and 2 bases at J; junction bases unmatched: 2. The CDR3 is CASSLVAGGHTDTQYF. DNA for the CDR3: TGTGCCAGCAGCTTAGTAGCGGGGGGGCACACAGATACGCAGTATTTT.